This entry features one T cell receptor beta chain sequence. Its antigen is currently not known. There are no base qualities to consult, and no much larger clone falls within one base. The data originate from a study of control samples from healthy donors and cancer patients (dated by TCRdb to about 2020). The CDR3 starts with the cysteine, ends with the phenylalanine, and has 14 residues. CDR3 DNA is the only sequence kept; it has 42 bases, read in frame from the first base. For CDR1 and CDR2, the germline V gene lists SQVTM and ANQGSEA. V is pared back by 0 bases and J by 4 bases, with 12 bases lying between the germline termini. Library preparation employed the immunoSEQ multiplex PCR assay. Here the immuneACCESS table is served through TCRdb, limited to in-frame sequences with V and J called. Missing clones are a known gap in these copies; in checked studies unresolved V genes cover under half, and the rest lacks a known reason. The sample table contains tens of thousands of clones; only one count was recorded for 89% of them. Jointly, the top ten make up over 5.5% of the sample.

This clonotype was sampled from a man aged 50-59 years in good health. This receptor chain uses TRBV29-1 and TRBJ1-2; the D segment could be TRBD1, given 6 matching bases. The source material was blood. The sequenced DNA is TGCAGCGTTGAAGATCGGGGGGCCGGCTATGGCTACACCTTC. This is translated as CSVEDRGAGYGYTF. With the portions outside the CDR3 filled from the reference TRBV29-1 and TRBJ1-2 genes, the complete variable region becomes SAVISQKPSRDICQRGTSLTIQCQVDSQVTMMFWYRQQPGQSLTLIATANQGSEATYESGFVIDKFPISRPNLTFSTLTVSNMSPEDSSIYLCSVEDRGAGYGYTFGSGTRLTVV.